The 18 T cell receptor beta chains below all came from one sample that was sequenced in a study of blood T cell repertoires in COVID-19. Sequenced by immunoSEQ multiplex PCR; TCRdb stores in-frame clones only, minus some. The sample shows 150,000 to 200,000 clones, 82% of them seen only once. The sample was peripheral blood. All receptors come from a human donor with acute or convalescent COVID-19. The donor label of this sample is uncertain.

This chain joins TRBV5-1 and TRBJ2-7; 9 nucleotides match TRBD2. The CDR3 extends over 15 amino acids. V dropped 4 bases and J dropped 3; count of bases not matched to a gene: 8. The V gene's germline CDR1 is SGHRS and CDR2 YFSETQ. CDR3 bases: TGCGCCAGCAGCGAAGCGACTAGCGGAGTCTACGAGCAGTACTTC. It specifies CASSEATSGVYEQYF.

The V gene is TRBV7-3, the J gene TRBJ2-1; D might be TRBD2 (5 bases). The CDR3 runs 16 residues. The germline V gene has CDR1 SGHTA and CDR2 FQGTGA. The V and J ends lost 1 base and 0 bases respectively, with 10 bases between them. CDR3 protein: CASSLSGPSSYNEQFF. As DNA, the CDR3 is TGTGCCAGCAGCTTAAGCGGGCCTAGCTCCTACAATGAGCAGTTCTTC.

The rearrangement uses TRBV29-1 and TRBJ1-4; no clear D gene. Trimming pared 7 bases from V and 4 bases from J, leaving 13 bases between. CDR1 is SQVTM, CDR2 ANQGSEA, per germline. The CDR3 has 13 amino acids. CDR3 loop: CSARSGSNEKLFF. CDR3 DNA: TGCAGCGCGCGGAGCGGGAGTAATGAAAAACTGTTTTTT.

The chain is built from TRBV12-3 or TRBV12-4 and TRBJ2-1, with D perhaps TRBD2 (7 bases). V was clipped by 7 bases and J by 9 bases, with 16 bases between them. There are 13 residues in the CDR3. The CDR3 DNA is TGTGCCAGCACCCCCTGGGGGGGCGGTGAGCAGTTCTTC. Its translation is CASTPWGGGEQFF.

The genes are TRBV7-2 and TRBJ2-3; maybe TRBD1 (6 bases). In germline, CDR1 is SGHTA, CDR2 FQGNSA. The ends were cut back, 6 bases at V and 5 bases at J, with 12 bases in the middle. CDR3 length equals 13 residues. CDR3 nucleotides: TGTGCCAGCAGTCCAACCAGGGGAGATACGCAGTATTTT. It specifies CASSPTRGDTQYF.

V usage is TRBV2 and J usage is TRBJ2-1; 15 bases match TRBD2. The V gene's germline CDR1 is SNHLY and CDR2 FYNNEI. The V segment lost 2 bases and the J segment 7 bases; nucleotides outside the gene matches: 12. The CDR3 covers 19 residues. DNA for the CDR3: TGTGCCAGCAGTGAATTCGGACTAGCGGGAGGGCCTAAGGGGAATGAGCAGTTCTTC. As protein: CASSEFGLAGGPKGNEQFF. Using reference TRBV2 and TRBJ2-1 for the parts outside the CDR3, the full variable domain is EPEVTQTPSHQVTQMGQEVILRCVPISNHLYFYWYRQILGQKVEFLVSFYNNEISEKSEIFDDQFSVERPDGSNFTLKIRSTKLEDSAMYFCASSEFGLAGGPKGNEQFFGPGTRLTVL.

This clone was picked up a small number of times. This chain links TRBV4-1 with TRBJ1-1; D remains ambiguous. The ends were cut back, 0 bases at V and 4 bases at J, with 9 bases in the middle. Germline CDR1 MGHRA, CDR2 YSYEKL. The CDR3 loop spans 14 amino acids. The CDR3 spells CASSQEVTVTEAFF. The DNA for the CDR3 is TGCGCCAGCAGCCAAGAGGTAACGGTCACTGAAGCTTTCTTT.

The CDR3 sequence is CASSGRAPDTQYF. The DNA for the CDR3 is TGTGCCAGTAGCGGGAGGGCCCCAGATACGCAGTATTTT. The genes are TRBV19 and TRBJ2-3; 8 bases are a match to TRBD2. The CDR3 has 13 amino acids. Germline loops: CDR1 LNHDA, CDR2 SQIVND (reference sequence). Losses at the gene ends were 6 bases for V and 4 bases for J; bases not matched to a gene: 3.

The rearrangement uses TRBV6-4 and TRBJ1-1; a possible D gene is TRBD1 (5 bases). CDR1 and CDR2 (germline): MRHNA, SNTAGT. V lost 6 bases to trimming and J lost 1 base, with 12 bases between them. The CDR3 is 14 amino acids. DNA for the CDR3: TGTGCCAGCAGCCCTGGGGCGGCGAACACTGAAGCTTTCTTT. Translated: CASSPGAANTEAFF.

J is TRBJ2-7 and V is TRBV30, with a weak D call TRBD2 (5 bases). The V gene's germline CDR1 is GTSNPN and CDR2 SVGIG (reference sequence). V was trimmed by 3 bases and J by 7 bases, leaving 13 bases between them. CDR3 size: 12 residues. This CDR3 reads CAWRGTAAEQYF. CDR3 coding DNA: TGTGCCTGGAGGGGAACAGCGGCGGAGCAGTACTTC.

The rearrangement joins TRBV19 to TRBJ2-2, with D perhaps TRBD1 (5 bases). Per the germline V gene, CDR1 is LNHDA and CDR2 is SQIVND (reference sequence). The CDR3 contains 13 residues. Trimming removed 3 bases from V and 4 bases from J, with 6 bases in between. The CDR3 loop is CASSIQGTGELFF. CDR3 bases: TGTGCCAGTAGTATTCAGGGCACCGGGGAGCTGTTTTTT. The complete variable domain, with remaining parts taken from reference TRBV19 and TRBJ2-2, reads DGGITQSPKYLFRKEGQNVTLSCEQNLNHDAMYWYRQDPGQGLRLIYYSQIVNDFQKGDIAEGYSVSREKKESFPLTVTSAQKNPTAFYLCASSIQGTGELFFGEGSRLTVL.

In this sample, this clone turned up a few times. This rearrangement joins TRBV23-1 to TRBJ1-5; TRBD1 is a possible D gene (5 bases). TRBV23-1 counts as an open reading frame of uncertain function. V lost 5 bases and J lost 0, with 20 bases in between. The CDR3 sequence is 18 residues long. This chain's CDR3 is CASSSPGDFANSNQPQHF. As DNA, the CDR3 is TGCGCCAGCAGTTCCCCCGGGGACTTCGCTAATAGCAATCAGCCCCAGCATTTT.

The J gene is TRBJ2-7, the V gene TRBV3-1 (or the pseudogene TRBV3-2); D call uncertain. CDR3 length equals 13 residues. The V end was cut by 4 bases, the J end by 0 bases, with 7 bases between. Germline CDR1 and CDR2: LGHDT and YNNKEL (reference sequence). The CDR3 nucleotides are TGTGCCAGCAGCCCCCTCAGCTCCTACGAGCAGTACTTC. The encoded protein is CASSPLSSYEQYF.

J is TRBJ1-5 and V is TRBV28, with 7 positions matching TRBD1. The CDR3 totals 13 residues. Trimming took 8 bases from V and 6 from J; bases not matched to a gene: 7. Germline V gene lookup returns CDR1 MDHEN and CDR2 SYDVKM. CDR3 bases: TGTGCCAGCGGAATGACAGGGCGTCAGCCCCAGCATTTT. This gives the protein CASGMTGRQPQHF.

This clone came up once. V and J are TRBV3-1 (or the pseudogene TRBV3-2) and TRBJ2-7; 10 bases are a match to TRBD1. Germline CDR1 reads LGHDT; CDR2 reads YNNKEL (reference sequence). This CDR3 is 14 amino acids long. The ends lost 5 bases at V and 4 bases at J; junction bases unmatched: 5. This chain's CDR3 is CASSSWDRGYEQYF. The CDR3 DNA follows: TGTGCCAGCAGCTCATGGGACAGGGGATACGAGCAGTACTTC.

The chain recombines TRBV7-9 with TRBJ1-1; 8 bases fit TRBD1. The CDR3 totals 16 residues. CDR1 and CDR2 (germline): SEHNR, FQNEAQ (reference sequence). V dropped 5 bases and J dropped 3; count of bases not matched to a gene: 11. The chain's CDR3 is CASSPSMTGVHTEAFF. The CDR3 nucleotides read TGTGCCAGCAGCCCCTCTATGACAGGGGTGCACACTGAAGCTTTCTTT.

This clone occurred once. The chain couples TRBV7-8 to TRBJ2-2; 7 bases are shared with TRBD1. The ends lost 5 bases at V and 2 bases at J; junction bases unmatched: 5. The CDR3 covers 15 residues. CDR1 is SGHVS and CDR2 is FQNEAQ in the germline V gene. CDR3 in amino acids: CASSNRDRNTGELFF. CDR3 bases: TGTGCCAGCAGCAACCGGGACAGAAACACCGGGGAGCTGTTTTTT.

This rearrangement joins TRBV27 to TRBJ1-2; D is unclear. The CDR3 extends over 16 amino acids. CDR1 is MNHEY, CDR2 SMNVEV, per germline (reference sequence). Between the trimmed V and J ends, which lost 2 bases and 1 base, there was a span of 14 bases. DNA for the CDR3: TGTGCCAGCAGTTTAAACGGTTTCGGGAATAACTATGGCTACACCTTC. Its translation: CASSLNGFGNNYGYTF.